This entry is about one TCR beta chain. Its target is not known. Regarding treatment: oral pan-JAK inhibitor, 5-10 mg twice daily. The V gene's germline CDR1 is GTSNPN and CDR2 SVGIG (reference sequence). Trimming at V came to 3 bases and at J to 1 base, leaving 5 bases not matched to a gene. The CDR3 totals 14 residues. The sample originates from a study of CD8+ T cells in alopecia areata. The study's findings and limits: Uncertainty remains about how baseline CD8+ expansion links to response, with one nonresponder. An increase in clonality over normal scalp was evident in lesional scalp, especially alopecia totalis/universalis.

Extracted RNA was reverse transcribed into cDNA, the sequencing template. Only in-frame clones appear in the TCRdb table, and some are missing; sequencing was by immunoSEQ multiplex PCR. In the table there are under 200,000 clones, approximately 65% of which are singletons. The clonotype was recovered from a human donor with alopecia areata. The sample in question was CD4+ T cells sorted from blood, obtained at week 4, from a patient treated with tofacitinib. This chain connects TRBV30 to TRBJ2-5, with 7 positions matching TRBD1. This CDR3 reads CAWRIGQVQETQYF. Here the CDR3 DNA reads TGTGCCTGGAGGATAGGACAGGTCCAAGAGACCCAGTACTTC.